This paragraph covers one T cell receptor (beta chain) sequence. Antigen: not known. These data come from a study of blood T cells in healthy people across ages. Points from the study as a whole: Long-lived and aged donors differed, with more naive CD4+ cells and higher diversity in the long-lived.

A sample-barcoded 5' primer and a J-beta primer mix were used in a second PCR of roughly 6 to 11 cycles. Template switching added a 12-random-nucleotide identifier to every cDNA molecule. TCRdb fed the 5' RACE reads into MiXCR, producing one record per CDR3 protein. This table holds 1.5 million or so distinct CDR3 sequences, about 40% found once. V shed 6 bases and J shed 0 bases, with 12 bases lying between them. Germline lookup yields CDR1 MNHEY and CDR2 SVGEGT. The CDR3 loop spans 15 amino acids. This TCR derives from a woman younger than 35 in good health. The specimen was blood. The chain uses TRBV6-2 or TRBV6-3 and TRBJ1-5; D is unclear. The CDR3 DNA reads TGTGCCAGCAGCCCGGAGGGAATTAGCAATCAGCCCCAGCATTTT. Residues: CASSPEGISNQPQHF.